This T cell receptor (beta chain) was observed in a study of T cells after posttransplantation cyclophosphamide. The method was immunoSEQ multiplex PCR; TCRdb's version includes in-frame clones alone and lacks a portion of them. Of about 21,000 clones listed, 95% to 99% are singletons. The V end lost 1 base, the J end lost 8 bases, and 9 bases lay between the germline ends. Germline loops: CDR1 MNHEY, CDR2 SMNVEV (reference sequence). The CDR3 spans 13 residues. This clone was recorded once. Its antigen is as yet unknown. Study-level results: TRB overlap between skin or GI tissue T cells and blood was limited.

This receptor was taken from a man aged 40-49 years in good health, CMV-negative, and a related stem cell transplant donor. Sequencing was performed on naive CD8+ T cells sorted from PBMCs. The V call is TRBV27, the J call TRBJ2-1; a weak D match, TRBD2 (6 bases). The CDR3 loop reads CASSLFAGYEQFF. The CDR3, as DNA: TGTGCCAGCAGTTTATTTGCGGGATATGAGCAGTTCTTC.